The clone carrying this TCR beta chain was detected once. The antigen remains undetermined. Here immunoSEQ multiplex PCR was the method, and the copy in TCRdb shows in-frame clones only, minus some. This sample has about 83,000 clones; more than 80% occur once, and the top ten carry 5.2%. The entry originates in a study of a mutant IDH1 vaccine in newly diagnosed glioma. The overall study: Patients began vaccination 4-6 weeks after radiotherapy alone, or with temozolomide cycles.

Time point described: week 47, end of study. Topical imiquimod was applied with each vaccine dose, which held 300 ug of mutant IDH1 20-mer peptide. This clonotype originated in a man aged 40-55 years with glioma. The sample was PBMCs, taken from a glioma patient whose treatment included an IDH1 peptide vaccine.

CDR3 nucleotide sequence: TGCGCCAGCAGCTTTGGCTTGTTAGCAGCGGGGGGGCAAGCGGAGACCCAGTACTTC. Translation: CASSFGLLAAGGQAETQYF. The V call is TRBV5-1, the J call TRBJ2-5, with TRBD2 matching 10 bases. V lost 2 bases, J lost 5 bases, and 18 bases stayed unmatched. The germline gives CDR1 SGHRS, CDR2 YFSETQ. This CDR3 is 19 amino acids long.